Given below is one T cell receptor (beta chain) in context. Its antigen is as yet unknown. Method: immunoSEQ multiplex PCR; TCRdb's copy keeps in-frame clones and lacks some. The repertoire holds 55,000 to 65,000 clones, with 70% to 90% as singletons. The data belong to a study of T cell responses to AZD1222 COVID-19 vaccine. About the research overall: Some second doses came at about 4 weeks and others at about 12 weeks; these were pooled.

Germline assignment: CDR1 SGHRS and CDR2 YFSETQ. The CDR3 runs 15 residues. Trimming shortened V by 0 bases and J by 2 bases, and 8 bases separated the two germline ends. Findings of the study overall: Clonal diversity was possibly underestimated, and white British individuals and females predominated among donors.

The source of this sequence is an adult in good health. The sample consisted of peripheral blood, taken on day 0 of AZD1222 vaccination. The chain couples TRBV5-1 to TRBJ2-2; possibly TRBD2 for D (6 bases). CDR3 protein: CASSLGGVNTGELFF. In DNA form, the CDR3 reads TGCGCCAGCAGCTTGGGCGGGGTAAACACCGGGGAGCTGTTTTTT.